These 22 T cell receptor beta chains share one sample of origin, sequenced in a study of cytomegalovirus exposure and HLA in healthy donors. Generated by immunoSEQ multiplex PCR, the TCRdb table keeps only in-frame clones and is missing some. The profile shows some 170,000 clones, about 86% of them singletons. Material for sequencing was PBMCs. These receptors originate from a woman aged 18-30 years in good health and CMV-seronegative.

The chain uses TRBV7-9 and TRBJ2-7; possible D gene TRBD1, 5 bases. CDR3 length: 13 residues. The germline V gene has CDR1 SEHNR and CDR2 FQNEAQ (reference sequence). The V end was cut by 2 bases, the J end by 2 bases, with 7 bases between. CDR3: CASSLRGTYEQYF. CDR3 bases: TGTGCCAGCAGCTTAAGGGGAACCTACGAGCAGTACTTC.

Only one count was recorded for this clone. The J gene is TRBJ1-2, the V gene TRBV19; D unclear. This CDR3 comprises 15 residues. Deletions cut 4 bases from V and 4 bases from J, with 16 bases between. Per germline, CDR1 LNHDA and CDR2 SQIVND (reference sequence). The CDR3 DNA follows: TGTGCCAGTAGTAACCGGGGTAGGAAAGCCTATGGCTACACCTTC. Residues: CASSNRGRKAYGYTF.

V gene TRBV5-1 combines with J gene TRBJ2-2; D is perhaps TRBD1 (5 bases). CDR1 is SGHRS, CDR2 YFSETQ, per germline. This CDR3 region has 15 residues. V gave up 4 bases and J gave up 6 bases, with 16 bases separating them. The CDR3 loop is CASSARQPLSGELFF. For the CDR3, the DNA is TGCGCCAGCAGCGCGAGACAGCCCCTATCCGGGGAGCTGTTTTTT.

The chain couples TRBV7-2 to TRBJ2-3; D might be TRBD1 (5 bases). CDR1 SGHTA and CDR2 FQGNSA come from the germline V gene. The ends were cut back, 7 bases at V and 1 base at J, with 15 bases in the middle. CDR3 length equals 15 residues. As DNA, the CDR3 is TGTGCCAGCAAGAGATGGGGCCCGCGCACAGATACGCAGTATTTT. This gives the protein CASKRWGPRTDTQYF.

The chain employs TRBV5-4 and TRBJ2-3; TRBD2 aligns across 12 bases. Trimming took 0 bases from V and 0 from J; bases not matched to a gene: 2. The CDR3 has 17 residues. CDR1 is SGHNT and CDR2 is YYREEE in the germline V gene (reference sequence). The CDR3 nucleotides read TGTGCCAGCAGCTTGGGGACTAGCGGGGTTAGCACAGATACGCAGTATTTT. Its protein is CASSLGTSGVSTDTQYF.

The rearrangement uses TRBV9 and TRBJ1-1, with D possibly matching TRBD1 (6 bases). CDR1 and CDR2 (germline): SGDLS, YYNGEE. V was cut by 3 bases and J by 4 bases, with 10 bases left in between. The CDR3 extends over 13 amino acids. CDR3 in DNA: TGTGCCAGCAGCGGGGCCAGGGGCACTGAAGCTTTCTTT. Its translation is CASSGARGTEAFF.

The rearrangement uses TRBV19 and TRBJ1-6; 10 nucleotides align to TRBD1. The CDR3 extends over 16 amino acids. Germline V gene data show CDR1 as LNHDA and CDR2 as SQIVND (reference sequence). The J segment lost 7 bases and the V segment lost 4 bases, leaving 7 bases of the junction unmatched. DNA for the CDR3: TGTGCCAGTAGTACCTCGGGACAGGGGAGGAATTCACCCCTCCACTTT. Protein: CASSTSGQGRNSPLHF. Combining the CDR3 with reference TRBV19 and TRBJ1-6 gives the whole variable domain DGGITQSPKYLFRKEGQNVTLSCEQNLNHDAMYWYRQDPGQGLRLIYYSQIVNDFQKGDIAEGYSVSREKKESFPLTVTSAQKNPTAFYLCASSTSGQGRNSPLHFGNGTRLTVT.

CDR3 loop: CASSEELGQGNQPQHF. The CDR3 DNA sequence: TGTGCCAGCAGTGAAGAATTGGGGCAGGGGAACCAGCCCCAGCATTTT. J is TRBJ1-5 and V is TRBV6-1; D may be TRBD1 (6 bases). CDR1 MNHNS and CDR2 SASEGT come from the germline V gene. The CDR3 runs 16 residues. Trimming shortened V by 1 base and J by 7 bases, and 17 bases separated the two germline ends.

J is TRBJ1-3 and V is TRBV5-1, with D tentatively TRBD1 (5 bases). CDR1 and CDR2 (germline): SGHRS, YFSETQ. Trimming removed 7 bases at V and 2 bases at J, with 19 bases between. CDR3 length: 16 amino acids. As DNA, the CDR3 is TGCGCCAGCGGACCCGAACAGGATTTTCCTGGAAACACCATATATTTT. The encoded protein is CASGPEQDFPGNTIYF.

This clone was picked up a small number of times. The rearrangement joins TRBV7-9 to TRBJ2-7; 8 bases map to TRBD2. V was pared by 6 bases and J by 2 bases, with 6 bases of the junction left unmatched. CDR1 and CDR2 from the germline V gene are SEHNR and FQNEAQ (reference sequence). This CDR3 contains 14 residues. The CDR3 sequence is CASSEAGGPYEQYF. DNA for the CDR3: TGTGCCAGCAGTGAGGCGGGAGGCCCCTACGAGCAGTACTTC.

CDR3 in DNA: TGTGCCAGTAGTTTCCGGGACAGGGGGCAAGAGCAGTACTTC. This gives the protein CASSFRDRGQEQYF. V is TRBV19 and J is TRBJ2-7, with 12 bases matching TRBD1. Germline V gives CDR1 LNHDA, CDR2 SQIVND (reference sequence). The CDR3 has 14 residues. Germline trimming cut 5 bases from V and 7 bases from J; bases unmatched to any gene: 6.

The CDR3 loop is CASSPSGRPYEQYF. The CDR3 bases are TGTGCCAGCAGCCCCTCTGGGAGACCCTACGAGCAGTACTTC. The V gene is TRBV5-6, the J gene TRBJ2-7; maybe TRBD2 (5 bases). Germline lookup yields CDR1 SGHDT and CDR2 YYEEEE. The V gene lost 4 bases and the J gene lost 2 bases, with 13 bases spanning the gap. The CDR3 is 14 amino acids.

CDR3: CASRYRASGQPQHF. DNA for the CDR3: TGTGCCAGTAGATACAGGGCGAGTGGGCAGCCCCAGCATTTT. The chain carries TRBV19 and TRBJ1-5; D perhaps matches TRBD1 (6 bases). The germline V gene encodes CDR1 LNHDA and CDR2 SQIVND (reference sequence). This CDR3 is 14 amino acids long. Trimming shortened V by 6 bases and J by 7 bases, and 16 bases separated the two germline ends.

The V call is TRBV19, the J call TRBJ1-1, with 7 bases identical to TRBD1. The CDR3 sequence is 13 residues long. The V gene end was trimmed by 3 bases and the J gene end by 11 bases; junction bases not matched to a gene: 9. Germline CDR1 reads LNHDA; CDR2 reads SQIVND (reference sequence). CDR3 nucleotides: TGTGCCAGTAGTATCGCGGAGGGGGCTCAGGCTTTCTTT. Residues: CASSIAEGAQAFF.

V is TRBV4-3 and J is TRBJ2-7; a weak D match, TRBD2 (6 bases). Trimming shortened V by 1 base and J by 1 base, and 11 bases separated the two germline ends. CDR3 length equals 15 residues. Germline V CDR1 and CDR2: LGHNA, YSLEER. CDR3 in amino acids: CASSQGRGPSYEQYF. In DNA form, the CDR3 reads TGCGCCAGCAGCCAAGGGCGGGGCCCTTCCTACGAGCAGTACTTC.

This sequence joins TRBV9 and TRBJ2-1; no firm D call. Germline CDR1 reads SGDLS; CDR2 reads YYNGEE. Trimming took off 4 bases at V and 6 bases at J, with 8 bases between the two ends. The length of the CDR3 is 12 residues. The CDR3: CASSYEFNEQFF. CDR3 coding DNA: TGTGCCAGCAGCTATGAGTTCAATGAGCAGTTCTTC.

The chain employs TRBV6-5 and TRBJ2-1; D is unresolved. This CDR3 has 13 residues. Germline assignment: CDR1 MNHEY and CDR2 SVGAGI. The V end was cut by 0 bases, the J end by 6 bases, with 6 bases between. In nucleotides, the CDR3 is TGTGCCAGCAGTTACTCGAGACTCAATGAGCAGTTCTTC. Translating gives CASSYSRLNEQFF.

The V call is TRBV7-2, the J call TRBJ2-5; TRBD2 matches 11 bases. Germline lookup yields CDR1 SGHTA and CDR2 FQGNSA. Unmatched junction bases numbered 3, after V lost 5 bases and J lost 1 base. The CDR3 extends over 15 amino acids. CDR3 sequence (DNA): TGTGCCAGCAGCAGGACTAGCGGGTTCCAAGAGACCCAGTACTTC. It is translated as CASSRTSGFQETQYF.

The chain carries TRBV27 and TRBJ2-3; TRBD2 might be the D (6 bases). The CDR3 totals 14 residues. CDR1 is MNHEY and CDR2 is SMNVEV in the germline V gene (reference sequence). Trimming took 5 bases from V and 7 from J, leaving 16 bases between them. The CDR3 here is CASSRSSEGYTQYF. The CDR3 DNA reads as TGTGCCAGCAGTAGATCTAGCGAGGGATATACGCAGTATTTT.

The chain carries TRBV4-3 and TRBJ1-1, with a possible D match to TRBD1 (5 bases). Per germline, CDR1 LGHNA and CDR2 YSLEER. The CDR3 totals 17 residues. V lost 7 bases to trimming and J lost 1 base, with 22 bases between them. CDR3 protein: CASTAAGHGGGNTEAFF. The CDR3 bases are TGCGCCAGCACCGCGGCAGGTCATGGGGGGGGGAACACTGAAGCTTTCTTT.

The chain recombines TRBV11-2 with TRBJ2-7; D is possibly TRBD2 (6 bases). The germline V and J ends were trimmed by 1 base and 2 bases, with 12 bases remaining between them. The CDR3 length is 15 residues. CDR1 is SGHAT and CDR2 is FQNNGV in the germline V gene. DNA of the CDR3: TGTGCCAGCAGCTTAGTCGCTCTAGCGACCTACGAGCAGTACTTC. Translated: CASSLVALATYEQYF.

CDR3 region: CAWRVGGTEAFF. The CDR3 nucleotides read TGTGCCTGGAGAGTGGGGGGGACTGAAGCTTTCTTT. This chain links TRBV30 with TRBJ1-1, with D possibly matching TRBD1 (5 bases). The germline CDR1 and CDR2 sequences are GTSNPN and SVGIG (reference sequence). The V end was cut by 3 bases, the J end by 5 bases, with 10 bases between. The CDR3 loop spans 12 amino acids.